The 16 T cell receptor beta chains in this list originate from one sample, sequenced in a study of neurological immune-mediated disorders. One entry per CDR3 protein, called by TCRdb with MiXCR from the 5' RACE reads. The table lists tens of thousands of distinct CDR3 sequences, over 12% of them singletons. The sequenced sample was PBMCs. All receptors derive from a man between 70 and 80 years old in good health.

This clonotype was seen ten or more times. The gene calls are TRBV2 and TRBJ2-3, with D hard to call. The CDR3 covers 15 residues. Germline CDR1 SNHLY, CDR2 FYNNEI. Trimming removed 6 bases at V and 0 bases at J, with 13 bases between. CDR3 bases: TGTGCCAGCAGCGCTTTCCCCCCTAGCACAGATACGCAGTATTTT. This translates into CASSAFPPSTDTQYF.

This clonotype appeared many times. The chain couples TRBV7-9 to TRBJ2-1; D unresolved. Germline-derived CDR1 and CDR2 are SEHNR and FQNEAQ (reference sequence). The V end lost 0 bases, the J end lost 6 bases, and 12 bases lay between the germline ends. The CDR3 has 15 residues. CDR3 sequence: CASSLAGSRPNEQFF. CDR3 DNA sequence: TGTGCCAGCAGCTTAGCGGGATCCAGGCCCAATGAGCAGTTCTTC. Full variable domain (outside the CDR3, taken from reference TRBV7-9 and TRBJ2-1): DTGVSQNPRHKITKRGQNVTFRCDPISEHNRLYWYRQTLGQGPEFLTYFQNEAQLEKSRLLSDRFSAERPKGSFSTLEIQRTEQGDSAMYLCASSLAGSRPNEQFFGPGTRLTVL.

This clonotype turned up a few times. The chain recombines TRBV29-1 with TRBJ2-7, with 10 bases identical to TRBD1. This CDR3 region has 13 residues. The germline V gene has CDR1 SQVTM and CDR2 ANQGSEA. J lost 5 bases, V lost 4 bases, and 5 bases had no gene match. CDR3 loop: CSVAGQGYDEQYF. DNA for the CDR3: TGCAGCGTTGCGGGACAGGGGTACGACGAGCAGTACTTC.

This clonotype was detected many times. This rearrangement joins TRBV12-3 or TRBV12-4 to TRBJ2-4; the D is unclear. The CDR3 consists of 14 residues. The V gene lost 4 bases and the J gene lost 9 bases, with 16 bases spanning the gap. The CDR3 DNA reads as TGTGCCAGCAGTTCCCTGCTTGACCGCGGCATTCAGTACTTC. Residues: CASSSLLDRGIQYF.

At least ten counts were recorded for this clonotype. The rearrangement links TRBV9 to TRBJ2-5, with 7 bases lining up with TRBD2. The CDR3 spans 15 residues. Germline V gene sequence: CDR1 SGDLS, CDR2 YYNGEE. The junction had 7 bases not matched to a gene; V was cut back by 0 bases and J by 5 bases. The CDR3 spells CASSVGGGSGETQYF. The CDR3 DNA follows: TGTGCCAGCAGCGTAGGGGGAGGGTCCGGGGAGACCCAGTACTTC.

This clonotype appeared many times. CDR3 bases: TGCGCCAGCAGCTTGGTCCCCGAGGCGTACGAGCAGTACTTC. The encoded protein is CASSLVPEAYEQYF. The rearrangement links TRBV5-1 to TRBJ2-7; D uncertain. Per germline, CDR1 SGHRS and CDR2 YFSETQ. With 0 bases removed from V and 4 bases from J, the gap between germline ends came to 11 bases. The CDR3 has 14 residues.

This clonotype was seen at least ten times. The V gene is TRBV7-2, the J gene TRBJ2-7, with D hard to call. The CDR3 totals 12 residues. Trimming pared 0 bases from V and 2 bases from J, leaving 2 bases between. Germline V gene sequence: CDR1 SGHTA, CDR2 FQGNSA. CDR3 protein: CASSLAAYEQYF. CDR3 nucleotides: TGTGCCAGCAGCTTAGCTGCCTACGAGCAGTACTTC.

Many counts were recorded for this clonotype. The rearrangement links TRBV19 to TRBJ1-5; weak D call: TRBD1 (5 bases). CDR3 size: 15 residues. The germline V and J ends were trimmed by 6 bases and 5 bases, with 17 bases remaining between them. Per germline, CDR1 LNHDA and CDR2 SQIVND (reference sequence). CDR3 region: CASSLKPTGHQPQHF. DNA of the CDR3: TGTGCCAGTAGCCTCAAACCCACAGGCCATCAGCCCCAGCATTTT.

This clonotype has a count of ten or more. DNA of the CDR3: TGTGCCAGCTCACCCTGGACAGGGGGATTCGGGGAGCTGTTTTTT. Translating gives CASSPWTGGFGELFF. The chain employs TRBV18 and TRBJ2-2; TRBD1 matches at 10 bases. This CDR3 is 15 amino acids long. V lost 3 bases and J lost 7; bases outside the gene matches: 5. Germline CDR1 KGHSH, CDR2 LQKENI.

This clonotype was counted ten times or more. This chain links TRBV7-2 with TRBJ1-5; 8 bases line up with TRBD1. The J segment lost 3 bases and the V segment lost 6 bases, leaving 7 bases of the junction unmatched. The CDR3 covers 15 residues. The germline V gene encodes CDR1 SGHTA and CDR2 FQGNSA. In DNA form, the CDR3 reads TGTGCCAGCAGTTTCACAGGGGGTAACAATCAGCCCCAGCATTTT. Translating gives CASSFTGGNNQPQHF.

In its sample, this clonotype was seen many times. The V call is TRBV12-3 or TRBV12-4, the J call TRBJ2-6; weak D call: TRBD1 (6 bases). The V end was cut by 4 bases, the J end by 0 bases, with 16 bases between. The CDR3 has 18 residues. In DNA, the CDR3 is TGTGCCAGCAGTTCCCCGCCAGGGGTTCCCTCTGGGGCCAACGTCCTGACTTTC. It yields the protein CASSSPPGVPSGANVLTF.

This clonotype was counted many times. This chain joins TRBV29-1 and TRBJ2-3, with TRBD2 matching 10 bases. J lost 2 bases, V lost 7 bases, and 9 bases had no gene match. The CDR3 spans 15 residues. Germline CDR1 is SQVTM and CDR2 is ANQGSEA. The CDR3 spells CSGKTSGAHTDTQYF. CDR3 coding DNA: TGCAGCGGTAAAACTAGCGGGGCCCACACAGATACGCAGTATTTT.

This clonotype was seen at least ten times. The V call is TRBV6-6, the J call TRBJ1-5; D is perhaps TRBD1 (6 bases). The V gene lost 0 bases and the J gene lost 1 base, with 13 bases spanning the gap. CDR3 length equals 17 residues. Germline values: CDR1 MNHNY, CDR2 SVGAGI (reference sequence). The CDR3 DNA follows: TGTGCCAGCAGTTACTCGATTTATACAGGGAGCAATCAGCCCCAGCATTTT. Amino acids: CASSYSIYTGSNQPQHF.

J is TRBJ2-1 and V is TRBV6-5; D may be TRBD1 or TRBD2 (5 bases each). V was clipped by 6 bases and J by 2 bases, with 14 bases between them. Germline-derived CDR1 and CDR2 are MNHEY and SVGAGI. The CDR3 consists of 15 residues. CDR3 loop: CASSRPPGPYNEQFF. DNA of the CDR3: TGTGCCAGCAGCCGACCACCGGGACCCTACAATGAGCAGTTCTTC.

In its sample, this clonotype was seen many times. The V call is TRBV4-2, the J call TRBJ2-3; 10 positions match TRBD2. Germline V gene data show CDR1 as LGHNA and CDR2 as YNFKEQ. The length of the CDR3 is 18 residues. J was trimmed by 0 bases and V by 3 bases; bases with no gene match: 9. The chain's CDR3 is CASSHRLAGDPSTDTQYF. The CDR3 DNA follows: TGTGCCAGCAGCCATCGCCTAGCGGGGGACCCTAGCACAGATACGCAGTATTTT.

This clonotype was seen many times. The chain's CDR3 is CSAMGGGVPYNEQFF. CDR3 DNA sequence: TGCAGTGCTATGGGTGGGGGCGTACCCTACAATGAGCAGTTCTTC. The J gene is TRBJ2-1, the V gene TRBV20-1; D is possibly TRBD1 (6 bases). V lost 4 bases and J lost 2, with 15 bases in between. Germline CDR1 reads DFQATT; CDR2 reads SNEGSKA (reference sequence). The CDR3 extends over 15 amino acids.